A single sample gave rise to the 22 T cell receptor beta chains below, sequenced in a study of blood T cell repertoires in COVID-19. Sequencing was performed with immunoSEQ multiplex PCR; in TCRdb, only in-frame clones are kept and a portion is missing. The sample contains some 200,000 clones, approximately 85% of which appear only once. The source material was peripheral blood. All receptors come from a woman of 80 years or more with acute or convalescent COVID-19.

DNA for the CDR3: TGTGCCAGCAGTTACTCGAAGGGGTGGGAGACCCAGTACTTC. Encoded protein: CASSYSKGWETQYF. The J gene is TRBJ2-5, the V gene TRBV6-6; D is possibly TRBD1 (5 bases). The V end was cut by 0 bases, the J end by 5 bases, with 10 bases between. Germline V gene data show CDR1 as MNHNY and CDR2 as SVGAGI (reference sequence). The CDR3 extends over 14 amino acids.

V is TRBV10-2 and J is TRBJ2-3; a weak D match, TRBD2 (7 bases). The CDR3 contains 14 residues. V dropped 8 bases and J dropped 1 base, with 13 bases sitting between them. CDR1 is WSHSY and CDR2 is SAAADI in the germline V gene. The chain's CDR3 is CASGGGGGTDTQYF. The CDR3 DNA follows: TGCGCCAGCGGGGGCGGGGGAGGCACAGATACGCAGTATTTT.

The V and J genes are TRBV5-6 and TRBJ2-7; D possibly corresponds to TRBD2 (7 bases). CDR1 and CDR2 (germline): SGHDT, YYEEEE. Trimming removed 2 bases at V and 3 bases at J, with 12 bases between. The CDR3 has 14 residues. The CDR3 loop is CASSFLGGGYEQYF. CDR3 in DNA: TGTGCCAGCAGCTTTTTGGGAGGGGGCTACGAGCAGTACTTC.

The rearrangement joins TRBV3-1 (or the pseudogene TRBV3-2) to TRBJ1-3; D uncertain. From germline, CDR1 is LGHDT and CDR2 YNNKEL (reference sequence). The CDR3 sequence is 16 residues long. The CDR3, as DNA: TGTGCACGCAGCCAAGATCTCGGACTCTCTGGAAACACCATATATTTT. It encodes CARSQDLGLSGNTIYF.

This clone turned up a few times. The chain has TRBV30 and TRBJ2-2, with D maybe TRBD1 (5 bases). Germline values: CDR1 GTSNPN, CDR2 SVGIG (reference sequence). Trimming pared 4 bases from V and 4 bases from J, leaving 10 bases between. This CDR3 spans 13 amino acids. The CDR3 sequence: CAWNQGTTGELFF. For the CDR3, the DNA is TGTGCCTGGAACCAGGGAACCACCGGGGAGCTGTTTTTT.

The CDR3 protein is CASSLARPRNTGELFF. Here the CDR3 DNA reads TGTGCCAGCAGCTTAGCGAGGCCCAGGAACACCGGGGAGCTGTTTTTT. The chain couples TRBV7-9 to TRBJ2-2, with no clear D. V was trimmed by 0 bases and J by 1 base, leaving 9 bases between them. The germline CDR1 and CDR2 sequences are SEHNR and FQNEAQ (reference sequence). This CDR3 region has 16 residues.

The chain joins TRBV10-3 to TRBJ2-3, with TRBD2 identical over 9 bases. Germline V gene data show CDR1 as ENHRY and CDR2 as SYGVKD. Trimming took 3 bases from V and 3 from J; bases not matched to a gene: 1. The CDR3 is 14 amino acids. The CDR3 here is CAISEGLATDTQYF. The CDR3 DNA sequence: TGTGCCATCAGTGAAGGACTAGCGACAGATACGCAGTATTTT.

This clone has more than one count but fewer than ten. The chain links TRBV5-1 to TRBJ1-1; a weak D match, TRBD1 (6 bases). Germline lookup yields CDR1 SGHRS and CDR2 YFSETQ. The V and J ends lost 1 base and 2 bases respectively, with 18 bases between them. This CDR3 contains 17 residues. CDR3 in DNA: TGCGCCAGCAGCTTGATGTCCGCGGGGGCACTTAACACTGAAGCTTTCTTT. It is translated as CASSLMSAGALNTEAFF.

The chain's CDR3 is CASSTPNRRNYGYTF. As DNA, the CDR3 is TGTGCCAGCTCAACCCCTAACAGGCGGAACTATGGCTACACCTTC. The rearrangement uses TRBV18 and TRBJ1-2; D is possibly TRBD1 (5 bases). The germline V gene has CDR1 KGHSH and CDR2 LQKENI. The CDR3 is made up of 15 amino acids. Trimming removed 5 bases from V and 2 bases from J, with 15 bases in between.

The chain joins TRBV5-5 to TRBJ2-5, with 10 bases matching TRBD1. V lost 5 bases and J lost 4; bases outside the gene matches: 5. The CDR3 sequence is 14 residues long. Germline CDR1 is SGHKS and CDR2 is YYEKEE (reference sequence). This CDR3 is CASRSGTGAETQYF. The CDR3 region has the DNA TGTGCCAGCAGATCCGGGACAGGGGCAGAGACCCAGTACTTC.

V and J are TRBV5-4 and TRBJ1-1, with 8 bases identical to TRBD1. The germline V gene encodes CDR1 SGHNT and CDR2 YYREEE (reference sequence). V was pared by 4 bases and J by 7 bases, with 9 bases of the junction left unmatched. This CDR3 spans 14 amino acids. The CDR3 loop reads CASSPPDRADEAFF. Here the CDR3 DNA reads TGTGCCAGCAGCCCCCCGGACAGGGCTGATGAAGCTTTCTTT.

Here the CDR3 DNA reads TGTGCCTGGCAGAAGATGTCCACAGATACGCAGTATTTT. It codes for CAWQKMSTDTQYF. The chain uses TRBV30 and TRBJ2-3; D is uncertain. V dropped 5 bases and J dropped 2 bases, with 11 bases sitting between them. The CDR3 extends over 13 amino acids. CDR1 GTSNPN and CDR2 SVGIG come from the germline V gene (reference sequence).

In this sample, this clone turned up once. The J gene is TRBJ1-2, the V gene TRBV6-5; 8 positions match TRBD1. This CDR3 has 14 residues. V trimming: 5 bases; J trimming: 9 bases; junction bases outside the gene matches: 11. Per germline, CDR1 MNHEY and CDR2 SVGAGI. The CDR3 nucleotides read TGTGCCAGCAGTACTCCGACAGGGGCAAGGAGCTACACCTTC. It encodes CASSTPTGARSYTF.

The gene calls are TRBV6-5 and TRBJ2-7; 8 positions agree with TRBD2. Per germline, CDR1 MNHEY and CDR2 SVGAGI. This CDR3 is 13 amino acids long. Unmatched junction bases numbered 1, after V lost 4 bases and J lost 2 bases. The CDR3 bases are TGTGCCAGCAGTTTGCGGGGGGCCTACGAGCAGTACTTC. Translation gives CASSLRGAYEQYF.

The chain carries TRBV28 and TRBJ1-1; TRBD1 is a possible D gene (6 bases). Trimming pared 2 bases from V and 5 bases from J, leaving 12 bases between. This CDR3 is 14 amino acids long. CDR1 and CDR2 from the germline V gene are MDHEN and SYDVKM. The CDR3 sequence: CASSLQGIATEAFF. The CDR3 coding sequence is TGTGCCAGCAGTTTACAGGGGATAGCTACTGAAGCTTTCTTT. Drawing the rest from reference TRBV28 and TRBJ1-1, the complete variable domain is DVKVTQSSRYLVKRTGEKVFLECVQDMDHENMFWYRQDPGLGLRLIYFSYDVKMKEKGDIPEGYSVSREKKERFSLILESASTNQTSMYLCASSLQGIATEAFFGQGTRLTVV.

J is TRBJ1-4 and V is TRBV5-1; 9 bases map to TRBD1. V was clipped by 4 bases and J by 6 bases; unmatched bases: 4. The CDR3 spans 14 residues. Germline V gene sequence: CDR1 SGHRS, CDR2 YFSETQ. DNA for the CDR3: TGCGCCAGCAGCATCCGACAGGGGGATGAAAAACTGTTTTTT. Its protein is CASSIRQGDEKLFF.

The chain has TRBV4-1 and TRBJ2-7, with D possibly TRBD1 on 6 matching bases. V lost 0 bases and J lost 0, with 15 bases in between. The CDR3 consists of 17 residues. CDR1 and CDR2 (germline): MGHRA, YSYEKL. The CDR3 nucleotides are TGCGCCAGCAGCCAAGACCCCGGACAGATAACCTCCTACGAGCAGTACTTC. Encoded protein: CASSQDPGQITSYEQYF.

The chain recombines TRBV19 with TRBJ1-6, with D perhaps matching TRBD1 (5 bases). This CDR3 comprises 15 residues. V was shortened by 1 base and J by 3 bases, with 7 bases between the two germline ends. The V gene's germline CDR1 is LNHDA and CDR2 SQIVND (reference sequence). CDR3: CASSIGGVYNSPLHF. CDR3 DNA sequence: TGTGCCAGTAGTATAGGGGGGGTCTATAATTCACCCCTCCACTTT.

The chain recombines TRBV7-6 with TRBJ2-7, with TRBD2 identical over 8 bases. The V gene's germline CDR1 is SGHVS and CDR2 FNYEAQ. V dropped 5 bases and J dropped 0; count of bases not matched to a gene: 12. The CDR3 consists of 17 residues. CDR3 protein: CASSRGGGSFRSYEQYF. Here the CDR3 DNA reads TGTGCCAGCAGCCGGGGGGGCGGGAGTTTCCGCTCCTACGAGCAGTACTTC.

CDR3 DNA: TGTGCCAGTAGTACAGGGGGCGGAGGCAATCAGCCCCAGCATTTT. This encodes CASSTGGGGNQPQHF. The chain recombines TRBV19 with TRBJ1-5; 8 bases map to TRBD1. The CDR3 sequence is 15 residues long. The trim removed 4 bases at V and 2 bases at J, leaving 4 bases unmatched. Germline values: CDR1 LNHDA, CDR2 SQIVND (reference sequence).

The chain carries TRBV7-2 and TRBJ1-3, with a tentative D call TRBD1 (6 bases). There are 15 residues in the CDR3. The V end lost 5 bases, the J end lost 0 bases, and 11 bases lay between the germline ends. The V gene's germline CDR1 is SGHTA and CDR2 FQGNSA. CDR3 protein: CASSQGPSSGNTIYF. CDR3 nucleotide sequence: TGTGCCAGCAGCCAGGGGCCCTCCTCTGGAAACACCATATATTTT.

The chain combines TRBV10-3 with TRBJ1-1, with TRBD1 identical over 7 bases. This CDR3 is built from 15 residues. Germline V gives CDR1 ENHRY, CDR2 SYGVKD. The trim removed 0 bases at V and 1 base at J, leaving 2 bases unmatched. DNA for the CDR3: TGTGCCATCAGTGAGTCCGCAGGGGGGAACACTGAAGCTTTCTTT. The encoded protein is CAISESAGGNTEAFF.